This T cell receptor (beta chain) was obtained from a study of T cell responses to AZD1222 COVID-19 vaccine. Produced via immunoSEQ multiplex PCR; TCRdb's table is partial and in-frame only. Of fewer than 110,000 clones listed, about nine tenths are singletons. V dropped 4 bases and J dropped 9 bases, with 13 bases sitting between them. CDR1 is MNHEY, CDR2 SVGEGT, per germline. The CDR3 is 12 residues long. About this clone: The target antigen is unknown.

Study findings and constraints: Following two doses of AZD1222, Spike-specific TCR breadth and depth rose. The study sampled repertoires only after the peak T cell response.

The rearrangement joins TRBV6-2 or TRBV6-3 to TRBJ2-7; D unclear. This specimen consisted of peripheral blood, obtained 28 days after the second AZD1222 dose. The sequence derives from an adult who received the AZD1222 COVID-19 vaccine. The CDR3 loop is CASSFPRPRQYF. The CDR3 bases are TGTGCCAGCAGTTTCCCCCGACCTCGGCAGTACTTC.